These T cell receptor beta chains were read from a single sample in a study of blood T cell repertoires in COVID-19. This table comes from immunoSEQ multiplex PCR, and its TCRdb copy is limited to in-frame clones, with some not included. The sample yields some 370,000 clones, 90% seen once. The specimen was peripheral blood. These receptors were collected from a man in his late teens or twenties with active or convalescent COVID-19. Both conserved end residues are part of each CDR3. D genes are given only for firm matches. The size field is filled for only some rows; it gives once, few, many or a size class.

clone size,J gene,D gene,V gene,CDR3 DNA,CDR3 protein
-,TRBJ1-5,-,TRBV28,TGTGCCAGCAGTTTGGGTGACTTTAGCAATCAGCCCCAGCATTTT,CASSLGDFSNQPQHF
once,TRBJ1-1,-,TRBV7-2,TGTGCCAGCAGCTCGTCAGTGAACACTGAAGCTTTCTTT,CASSSSVNTEAFF
-,TRBJ1-1,-,TRBV12-3/TRBV12-4,TGTGCCAGCAGTTTTAGTAACACTGAAGCTTTCTTT,CASSFSNTEAFF
-,TRBJ2-3,TRBD2,TRBV11-2,TGTGCCAGCAGCCCCTACCCCGGCGGGGGAATCACAGATACGCAGTATTTT,CASSPYPGGGITDTQYF
-,TRBJ2-1,-,TRBV7-5,TGTGCCAGAAGCTTACCCCTGACTAGCCGGCACGAGCAGTTCTTC,CARSLPLTSRHEQFF
-,TRBJ1-1,TRBD1,TRBV4-2,TGTGCCAGCAGCATACGACAGGGACTGAACACTGAAGCTTTCTTT,CASSIRQGLNTEAFF
-,TRBJ1-1,TRBD1,TRBV7-9,TGTGCCAGCAGCGGTCGACAGGGTATGGACACTGAAGCTTTCTTT,CASSGRQGMDTEAFF
-,TRBJ2-1,TRBD2,TRBV19,TGTGCCAGCGGACTAGCGGACTACAATGAGCAGTTCTTC,CASGLADYNEQFF
once,TRBJ2-1,-,TRBV5-1,TGCGCCAGCAGCTTAGAGGCAGGGTCCTACAATGAGCAGTTCTTC,CASSLEAGSYNEQFF
-,TRBJ1-2,TRBD1,TRBV18,TGTGCCAGCTCACCAGGAACAGGGGGAAGCTATGGCTACACCTTC,CASSPGTGGSYGYTF
-,TRBJ2-2,-,TRBV9,TGTGCCAGCAGCGCCCCCCTATCACGGACCGGGGAGCTGTTTTTT,CASSAPLSRTGELFF
-,TRBJ2-3,-,TRBV2,TGTGCCAGCGGGGGCTCTCGCACAGATACGCAGTATTTT,CASGGSRTDTQYF
-,TRBJ1-2,-,TRBV7-3,TGTGCCAGCAGCTTAACGACAGACTATGGCTACACCTTC,CASSLTTDYGYTF
-,TRBJ2-3,TRBD2,TRBV24-1,TGTGCCACCAGTGATTTTAAGGCTAGCGGGGCCGCCACAGATACGCAGTATTTT,CATSDFKASGAATDTQYF
-,TRBJ2-3,-,TRBV3-1/TRBV3-2,TGTGCCAGCAGCCCGCAGCAGGAACCAGATACGCAGTATTTT,CASSPQQEPDTQYF
-,TRBJ1-5,-,TRBV5-6,TGTGCCAGCAGCTCCTACAGGGGCAATCAGCCCCAGCATTTT,CASSSYRGNQPQHF
-,TRBJ2-1,TRBD2,TRBV9,TGTGCCAGCAGCGGAATCACTAGCGGGAGGGCCTTGGGTGAGCAGTTCTTC,CASSGITSGRALGEQFF
once,TRBJ1-1,-,TRBV4-3,TGCGCCAGCAGCCAAGACCGACAGGTTGCGAACACTGAAGCTTTCTTT,CASSQDRQVANTEAFF
-,TRBJ2-7,-,TRBV19,TGTGCCAGTAGTATTGGGCATAACTACGAGCAGTACTTC,CASSIGHNYEQYF
once,TRBJ1-1,-,TRBV5-4,TGTGCCAGCAGCTTGGAACAGGTGATGAACACTGAAGCTTTCTTT,CASSLEQVMNTEAFF
-,TRBJ2-1,TRBD1,TRBV28,TGTGCCAGCAGTGGACTCGACAGGGGGGGCTACAATGAGCAGTTCTTC,CASSGLDRGGYNEQFF
-,TRBJ1-1,TRBD1,TRBV7-3,TGTGCCAGCAGCTCAGGACAGGGGCACACTGAAGCTTTCTTT,CASSSGQGHTEAFF
-,TRBJ2-7,TRBD1,TRBV7-2,TGTGCCAGCAGCTTTTTGGACAGGGGCTTTGTGGGTGCGGACGAGCAGTACTTC,CASSFLDRGFVGADEQYF
-,TRBJ2-1,TRBD2,TRBV9,TGTGCCAGCAGCGTAGAAGCAGCGGGGGCCAATCACCACTACAATGAGCAGTTCTTC,CASSVEAAGANHHYNEQFF
-,TRBJ1-1,-,TRBV7-8,TGTGCCAGCAGCTTAGCGCTTCAGGGGCCTGAAGCTTTCTTT,CASSLALQGPEAFF
-,TRBJ2-5,TRBD1,TRBV24-1,TGTGCCACCAGTGACCGCGGACAGGCCTGGGAGACCCAGTACTTC,CATSDRGQAWETQYF
-,TRBJ1-2,-,TRBV19,TGTGCCAGTAGTATCCCAGGGGACCCAGCTAACTATGGCTACACCTTC,CASSIPGDPANYGYTF
-,TRBJ2-7,-,TRBV4-3,TGCGCCAGCAGCCCGAATTACTTAGGACAGAGCTCCTACGAGCAGTACTTC,CASSPNYLGQSSYEQYF
-,TRBJ2-7,TRBD1,TRBV4-3,TGCGCCAGCAGCCAGGGGACAGGGCTGTATTACGAGCAGTACTTC,CASSQGTGLYYEQYF
-,TRBJ2-7,-,TRBV15,TGTGCCACCAGCAGAGATCTCCAGTTCGAGCAGTACTTC,CATSRDLQFEQYF
-,TRBJ2-5,TRBD1,TRBV18,TGTGCCAGCTCACCAGAGGGACAGAGGGGGACCCAGTACTTC,CASSPEGQRGTQYF
-,TRBJ2-7,-,TRBV4-1,TGCGCCAGCAGCCCGATCCAGGGGTACTACGAGCAGTACTTC,CASSPIQGYYEQYF
-,TRBJ2-7,-,TRBV6-6,TGTGCCAGCAGTTCAGCAGGGACCTACGAGCAGTACTTC,CASSSAGTYEQYF
-,TRBJ2-2,-,TRBV29-1,TGCAGCGTCCTCAAAGGGAATCTAGCGCTGAACACCGGGGAGCTGTTTTTT,CSVLKGNLALNTGELFF
few,TRBJ1-1,-,TRBV28,TGTGCCAGTGGGGGGTATTGGAACACTGAAGCTTTCTTT,CASGGYWNTEAFF
-,TRBJ2-7,TRBD1,TRBV25-1,TGTGCCAGCAGTGAATACCGGGACAGGGGCTACGAGCAGTACTTC,CASSEYRDRGYEQYF
few,TRBJ1-1,TRBD1,TRBV19,TGTGCCAGTAGCCCGGGACAGCCTGAAGCTTTCTTT,CASSPGQPEAFF
-,TRBJ1-6,-,TRBV5-5,TGTGCCAGCAGCTTGGTATTGTCTAATAATTCACCCCTCCACTTT,CASSLVLSNNSPLHF
-,TRBJ2-3,TRBD2,TRBV30,TGTGCCTGGAGTACAAGCGGGAGGAGGTCAGATACGCAGTATTTT,CAWSTSGRRSDTQYF
-,TRBJ2-7,-,TRBV7-2,TGTGCCAGCAGCTTAGCTTGGGCGCGAAAGAACTACGAGCAGTACTTC,CASSLAWARKNYEQYF
-,TRBJ2-7,-,TRBV7-3,TGTGCCAGCAGCTTAACCGGGGGAGGAAGCTCCTACGAGCAGTACTTC,CASSLTGGGSSYEQYF
-,TRBJ2-7,TRBD1,TRBV28,TGTGCCAGCAGCCGGGACAGACTCTACGAGCAGTACTTC,CASSRDRLYEQYF
-,TRBJ2-2,TRBD2,TRBV9,TGTGCCAGCAGCGTCAGCGGGATAGCAAGCACCGGGGAGCTGTTTTTT,CASSVSGIASTGELFF
once,TRBJ1-1,-,TRBV5-4,TGTGCCAGCAGCTTGGCCCCGGGGAGAAGCACTGAAGCTTTCTTT,CASSLAPGRSTEAFF
-,TRBJ1-5,-,TRBV28,TGTGCCAGCAGATCGGGGGACCTCTTTCGGGAAAGCAATCAGCCCCAGCATTTT,CASRSGDLFRESNQPQHF
-,TRBJ1-4,-,TRBV9,TGTGCCAGCAGCGCTACAGGATTTACTAATGAAAAACTGTTTTTT,CASSATGFTNEKLFF
-,TRBJ2-2,TRBD1,TRBV28,TGTGCCAGCAGTCAAACCGGACAGGGGGCCGGCGGGGAGCTGTTTTTT,CASSQTGQGAGGELFF
-,TRBJ2-2,-,TRBV7-6,TGTGCCAGCAGCTTAGTGGTTAAAGGGGGAGAAACCGGGGAGCTGTTTTTT,CASSLVVKGGETGELFF
once,TRBJ1-4,-,TRBV5-1,TGCGCCAGCAGCCCCGACGGGGGAACTAATGAAAAACTGTTTTTT,CASSPDGGTNEKLFF